The 16 T cell receptor beta chains below come from one sample, sequenced in a study of T cells after yellow fever vaccination. TCRdb reprocessed the 5' RACE reads via MiXCR and lists one record per CDR3 protein. This sample has a few hundred thousand distinct CDR3 sequences, with roughly 6.3% found just once. Sequencing used CD4+ T cells sorted from PBMCs, obtained on the day of the yellow fever booster vaccination. Receptors originate from a man aged 25-45 years who received the YFV17D yellow fever vaccine.

This clonotype showed up many times. The chain carries TRBV4-2 and TRBJ2-2, with D possibly TRBD2 on 6 matching bases. Trimming shortened V by 6 bases and J by 0 bases, and 14 bases separated the two germline ends. The length of the CDR3 is 16 residues. Germline-derived CDR1 and CDR2 are LGHNA and YNFKEQ. The CDR3 loop is CASRAGRSANTGELFF. The DNA for the CDR3 is TGTGCCAGCAGGGCGGGGCGGTCCGCGAACACCGGGGAGCTGTTTTTT.

This clonotype was recorded a few times. The chain carries TRBV19 and TRBJ2-1; TRBD2 matches at 9 bases. CDR1 LNHDA and CDR2 SQIVND come from the germline V gene (reference sequence). The V segment lost 10 bases and the J segment 6 bases; nucleotides outside the gene matches: 10. The CDR3 length is 14 residues. The chain's CDR3 is CATATGLASNEQFF. Here the CDR3 DNA reads TGTGCCACTGCTACGGGACTAGCCTCCAATGAGCAGTTCTTC.

CDR3 sequence reads: CASSFSGGRGTEAFF. The DNA of the CDR3 is TGTGCCAGCAGCTTCTCGGGGGGCCGGGGCACTGAAGCTTTCTTT. This chain links TRBV5-6 with TRBJ1-1; D is possibly TRBD1 (6 bases). The CDR3 sequence is 15 residues long. Deletions cut 2 bases from V and 4 bases from J, with 15 bases between. Looked up from germline, CDR1 is SGHDT and CDR2 is YYEEEE. The variable domain in full, with the rest retrieved from reference TRBV5-6 and TRBJ1-1, is DAGVTQSPTHLIKTRGQQVTLRCSPKSGHDTVSWYQQALGQGPQFIFQYYEEEERQRGNFPDRFSGHQFPNYSSELNVNALLLGDSALYLCASSFSGGRGTEAFFGQGTRLTVV.

This clonotype was detected many times. The chain couples TRBV5-1 to TRBJ2-2; 13 bases map to TRBD2. The CDR3 has 19 residues. CDR1 is SGHRS, CDR2 YFSETQ, per germline. V lost 2 bases and J lost 4; bases outside the gene matches: 11. CDR3: CASSLAGTSGTLSTGELFF. In DNA, the CDR3 is TGCGCCAGCAGCTTAGCCGGGACTAGCGGGACGCTGTCCACCGGGGAGCTGTTTTTT.

This clonotype was seen a few times. This rearrangement joins TRBV15 to TRBJ2-1; 7 nucleotides line up with TRBD2. The CDR3 spans 18 residues. The germline V gene has CDR1 LNHNV and CDR2 YYDKDF (reference sequence). V shed 0 bases and J 4 bases; nucleotides not matched to a gene: 12. DNA for the CDR3: TGTGCCACCAGCAGAGAAGATGTAACTAGACTAGCTTACAATGAGCAGTTCTTC. As protein: CATSREDVTRLAYNEQFF.

V and J are TRBV5-1 and TRBJ2-3, with 7 bases identical to TRBD1. V lost 4 bases and J lost 1; bases outside the gene matches: 6. CDR3 length: 15 amino acids. Germline CDR1 is SGHRS and CDR2 is YFSETQ. CDR3 DNA: TGCGCCAGCAGCCCCACAGGGGCCCGCACAGATACGCAGTATTTT. Translating gives CASSPTGARTDTQYF.

This clonotype has a handful of counts. The chain employs TRBV5-5 and TRBJ2-5, with a possible D match to TRBD2 (5 bases). V was cut by 5 bases and J by 1 base, with 9 bases left in between. The length of the CDR3 is 13 residues. Germline loops: CDR1 SGHKS, CDR2 YYEKEE (reference sequence). The DNA of the CDR3 is TGTGCCAGCAGATCAGCGGTCCAAGAGACCCAGTACTTC. Translation gives CASRSAVQETQYF.

A few counts support this clonotype. This chain uses TRBV7-2 with TRBJ2-2; 9 bases fit TRBD1. V gave up 5 bases and J gave up 4 bases; unmatched junction bases: 5. In germline, CDR1 is SGHTA, CDR2 FQGNSA. The CDR3 is 15 amino acids. CDR3 in DNA: TGTGCCAGCAGCACAACAGGGGGCGGCACCGGGGAGCTGTTTTTT. Its translation: CASSTTGGGTGELFF.

This clonotype showed up just a few times. V is TRBV20-1 and J is TRBJ2-7, with TRBD1 matching over 7 bases. The V and J ends lost 5 bases and 2 bases, in that order; junction bases with no gene match: 6. The CDR3 has 13 amino acids. Germline V gene lookup returns CDR1 DFQATT and CDR2 SNEGSKA (reference sequence). CDR3 DNA: TGCAGTGCTTTTACAGGGGCGGCCTACGAGCAGTACTTC. It codes for CSAFTGAAYEQYF.

There are many counts of this clonotype. The chain recombines TRBV11-2 with TRBJ2-1; the match to TRBD2 covers 13 bases. The CDR3 runs 17 residues. J was trimmed by 4 bases and V by 5 bases; bases with no gene match: 8. Germline CDR1 and CDR2: SGHAT and FQNNGV. This chain's CDR3 is CASSLLTSGRYYNEQFF. Here the CDR3 DNA reads TGTGCCAGCAGCCTATTGACTAGCGGGAGGTATTACAATGAGCAGTTCTTC.

Ten or more counts support this clonotype. This sequence joins TRBV2 and TRBJ1-1, with D unclear. Germline V gene lookup returns CDR1 SNHLY and CDR2 FYNNEI. The CDR3 runs to 12 residues. Trimming stripped 1 base from V and 4 bases from J, with 4 bases between. The CDR3 nucleotides read TGTGCCAGCAGTGAAGGGGTCACTGAAGCTTTCTTT. It specifies CASSEGVTEAFF.

This clonotype was observed many times. The CDR3, as DNA: TGTGCCAGCAGCGCGGGACTAGCCTACGGGGAGCTGTTTTTT. Its protein is CASSAGLAYGELFF. The rearrangement joins TRBV7-8 to TRBJ2-2; TRBD2 agrees at 9 bases. Germline V CDR1 and CDR2: SGHVS, FQNEAQ. Germline trimming cut 5 bases from V and 7 bases from J; bases unmatched to any gene: 5. The CDR3 is made up of 14 amino acids.

For the CDR3, the DNA is TGTGCCAGCAGTTTAGGACGGGGGGAGTACTTC. Translating gives CASSLGRGEYF. The chain is built from TRBV28 and TRBJ2-7; 7 nucleotides align to TRBD2. Germline V gives CDR1 MDHEN, CDR2 SYDVKM. V dropped 2 bases and J dropped 11; count of bases not matched to a gene: 3. The CDR3 length is 11 residues.

The sample holds a few counts of this clonotype. The chain links TRBV29-1 to TRBJ2-3; 7 bases are shared with TRBD2. CDR1 is SQVTM and CDR2 is ANQGSEA in the germline V gene. Trimming cost V 5 bases and J 2 bases; bases outside gene matches: 7. The CDR3 length is 14 residues. The CDR3 sequence is CSVRLAANTDTQYF. For the CDR3, the DNA is TGCAGCGTTCGGCTAGCGGCGAACACAGATACGCAGTATTTT.

A few counts support this clonotype. This chain joins TRBV6-5 and TRBJ2-7; D is unclear. The germline V and J ends were trimmed by 7 bases and 2 bases, with 21 bases remaining between them. The CDR3 runs to 16 residues. Germline CDR1 reads MNHEY; CDR2 reads SVGAGI. CDR3 sequence reads: CASKLRQGLFTYEQYF. The CDR3 DNA sequence: TGTGCCAGCAAACTACGTCAAGGGTTGTTTACCTACGAGCAGTACTTC.

This clonotype appeared many times. The chain joins TRBV20-1 to TRBJ2-1, with 9 bases identical to TRBD2. The V gene end was trimmed by 2 bases and the J gene end by 8 bases; junction bases not matched to a gene: 13. Germline V gene lookup returns CDR1 DFQATT and CDR2 SNEGSKA (reference sequence). This CDR3 has 16 residues. The CDR3 nucleotides are TGCAGTGCTAGACCCGTAGCGGGAGCTGGAAGCGATGAGCAGTTCTTC. This codes for CSARPVAGAGSDEQFF.